This T cell receptor beta chain was identified in a study of siplizumab effects on memory and regulatory T cells (dated by TCRdb to between 2017 and 2020). Turning to the overall study: The study looked at the effect of siplizumab, an anti-CD2 antibody, on alloreactive T-cell subsets in allogeneic mixed lymphocyte reactions made from human PBMCs. What the authors observed across the whole study: Of the alloreactive CD4+ clones that could be mapped, the Treg-derived share averaged roughly 69% with siplizumab compared with around 25% in control reactions. Because sequences at frequencies below about 10^-5 were poorly captured, only a minor fraction of alloreactive clones could be mapped back to unstimulated subsets. Roughly 80-97% of proliferating CD4+ or CD8+ clones could not be assigned a naive or memory phenotype. Siplizumab significantly lowered the cumulative frequency of alloreactive sequences that could be traced to unstimulated CD4+ memory T cells. Unstimulated naive T cells appeared to be more diverse than memory T cells, and naive cells seemed to make a substantial contribution to the alloresponse. Whether proliferating Tregs from siplizumab cultures actually had suppressive function was not functionally confirmed.

Libraries were built with the immunoSEQ multiplex PCR assay. The deep sequencing platform assayed about 10^5 TCR templates per sample. Genomic DNA extracted from sorted T cells was used for TCRbeta CDR3 sequencing. Per the source publication's procedure: The R programming language was used for clonal analysis of the TCRbeta CDR3 data. Alloreactive CD4+ and CD8+ clones were identified by comparing unstimulated samples to CFSE-low samples taken after the reaction. Alloreactive CD4+ clones were assigned to regulatory or non-regulatory origin by matching sequences to sorted unstimulated Treg and non-Treg repertoires. Imported from immuneACCESS, the table was reduced by TCRdb to in-frame sequences with V and J called. These copies leave out some clones; in studies compared against another copy, an unresolved V gene accounts for under half, and the cause of the remainder is not known. That table supplies the V and J calls and clone size; D and trimming were determined from the DNA. Here the sample has about 100,000 clones; 75% to 95% occur a single time. Together, the top ten hold roughly 0.15% of the sample.

Notes on this clone: Its antigen has not been determined. Base quality data are lacking; no much larger clone is found one base away.

The CDR3 has 15 amino acids, counting the end cysteine and phenylalanine. CDR3 DNA only is kept here, 45 bases in frame from base 1. The germline ends are 16 bases apart after V is trimmed by 5 bases and J by 2 bases. The germline V gene gives CDR1 as SGHTA and CDR2 as FQGTGA. Sorted unstimulated T cells and proliferating T cells recovered from mixed lymphocyte reactions were subjected to TCRbeta CDR3 sequencing. Fresh whole blood from 9 to 11 HLA-typed healthy donors was used to isolate PBMCs. The sequenced sample was CD4+ T cells sorted from blood. The rearranged segments are TRBV7-3 and TRBJ2-7; the D call could be TRBD1 or TRBD2, with each sharing 6 bases. The sequence was collected from a human donor in good health. The CDR3 sequence is CASSLLGGPTYEQYF. In nucleotide form, the sequence is TGTGCCAGCAGCCTTCTGGGGGGCCCTACCTACGAGCAGTACTTC.